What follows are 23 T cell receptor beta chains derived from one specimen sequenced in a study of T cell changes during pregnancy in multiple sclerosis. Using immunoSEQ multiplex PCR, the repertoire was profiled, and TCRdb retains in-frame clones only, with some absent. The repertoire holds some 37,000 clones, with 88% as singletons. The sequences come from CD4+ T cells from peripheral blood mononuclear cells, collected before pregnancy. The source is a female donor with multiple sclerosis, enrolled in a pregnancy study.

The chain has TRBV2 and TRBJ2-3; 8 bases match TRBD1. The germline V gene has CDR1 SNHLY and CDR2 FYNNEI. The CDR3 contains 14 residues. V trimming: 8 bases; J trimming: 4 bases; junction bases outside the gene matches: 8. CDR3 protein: CASCWTGSPDTQYF. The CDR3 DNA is TGTGCCAGCTGTTGGACAGGGTCACCAGATACGCAGTATTTT.

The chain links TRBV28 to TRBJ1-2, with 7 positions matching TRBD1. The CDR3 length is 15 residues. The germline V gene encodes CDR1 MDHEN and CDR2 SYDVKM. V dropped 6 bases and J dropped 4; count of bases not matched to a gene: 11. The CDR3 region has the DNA TGTGCCAGCAGCCCTCGACAGGGAGGCCGCTATGGCTACACCTTC. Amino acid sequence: CASSPRQGGRYGYTF.

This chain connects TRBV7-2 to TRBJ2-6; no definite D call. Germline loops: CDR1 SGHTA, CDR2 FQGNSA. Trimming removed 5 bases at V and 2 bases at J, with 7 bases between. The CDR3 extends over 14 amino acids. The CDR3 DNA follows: TGTGCCAGCAGCAGCCGGGCTGGGGCCAACGTCCTGACTTTC. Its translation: CASSSRAGANVLTF.

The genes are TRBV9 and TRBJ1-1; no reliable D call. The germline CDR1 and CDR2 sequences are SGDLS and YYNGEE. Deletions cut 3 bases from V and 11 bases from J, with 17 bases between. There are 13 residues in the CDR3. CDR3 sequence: CASSADVEGRAFF. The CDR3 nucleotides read TGTGCCAGCAGCGCCGACGTGGAGGGTCGGGCTTTCTTT. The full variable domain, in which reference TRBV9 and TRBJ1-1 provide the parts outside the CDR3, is DSGVTQTPKHLITATGQRVTLRCSPRSGDLSVYWYQQSLDQGLQFLIQYYNGEERAKGNILERFSAQQFPDLHSELNLSSLELGDSALYFCASSADVEGRAFFGQGTRLTVV.

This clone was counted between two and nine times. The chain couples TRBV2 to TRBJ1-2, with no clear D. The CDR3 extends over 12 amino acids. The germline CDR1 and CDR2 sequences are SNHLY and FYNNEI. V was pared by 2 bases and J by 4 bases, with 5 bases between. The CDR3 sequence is CASSERGYGYTF. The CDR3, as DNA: TGTGCCAGCAGTGAAAGAGGCTATGGCTACACCTTC.

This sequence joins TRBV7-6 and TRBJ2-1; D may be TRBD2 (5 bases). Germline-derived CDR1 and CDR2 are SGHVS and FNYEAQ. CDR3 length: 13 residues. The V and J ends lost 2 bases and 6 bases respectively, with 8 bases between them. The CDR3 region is CASSLRLFNEQFF. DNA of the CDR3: TGTGCCAGCAGCTTACGACTATTCAATGAGCAGTTCTTC.

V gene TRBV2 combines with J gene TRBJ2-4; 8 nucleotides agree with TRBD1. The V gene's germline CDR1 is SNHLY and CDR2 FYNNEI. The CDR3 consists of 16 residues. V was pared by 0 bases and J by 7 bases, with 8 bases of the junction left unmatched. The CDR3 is CASSEATGGIANIQYF. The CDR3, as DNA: TGTGCCAGCAGTGAAGCTACAGGGGGAATTGCGAACATTCAGTACTTC.

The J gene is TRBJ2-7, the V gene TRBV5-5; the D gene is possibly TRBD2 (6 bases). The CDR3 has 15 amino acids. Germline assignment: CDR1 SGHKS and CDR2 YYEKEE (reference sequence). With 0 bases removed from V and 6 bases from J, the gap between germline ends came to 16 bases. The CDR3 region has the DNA TGTGCCAGCAGCTTGGACGTCATGCGGGGAGCCGAGCAGTACTTC. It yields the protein CASSLDVMRGAEQYF.

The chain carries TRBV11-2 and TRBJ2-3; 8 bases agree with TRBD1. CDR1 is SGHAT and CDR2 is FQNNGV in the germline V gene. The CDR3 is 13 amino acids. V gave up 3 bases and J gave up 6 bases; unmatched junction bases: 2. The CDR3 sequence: CASSFGTGDTQYF. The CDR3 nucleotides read TGTGCCAGCAGCTTTGGGACAGGCGATACGCAGTATTTT.

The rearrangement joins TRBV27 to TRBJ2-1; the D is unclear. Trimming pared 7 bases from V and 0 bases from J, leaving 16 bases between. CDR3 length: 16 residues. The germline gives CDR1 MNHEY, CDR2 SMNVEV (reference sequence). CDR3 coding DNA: TGTGCCAGCACCTCGAGGATTGCGAGCTCCTACAATGAGCAGTTCTTC. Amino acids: CASTSRIASSYNEQFF.

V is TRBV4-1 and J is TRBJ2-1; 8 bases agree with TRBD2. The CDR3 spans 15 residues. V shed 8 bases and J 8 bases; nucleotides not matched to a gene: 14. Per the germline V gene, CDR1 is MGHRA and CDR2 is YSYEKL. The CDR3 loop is CASHSVGGRLDEQFF. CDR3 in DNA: TGCGCCAGCCATAGTGTGGGCGGGAGGTTGGATGAGCAGTTCTTC.

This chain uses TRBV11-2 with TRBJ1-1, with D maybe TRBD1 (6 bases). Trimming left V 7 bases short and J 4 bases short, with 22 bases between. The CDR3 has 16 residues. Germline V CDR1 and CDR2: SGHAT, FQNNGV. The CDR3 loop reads CASIERKGGGITEAFF. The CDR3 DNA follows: TGTGCCAGCATCGAACGGAAAGGGGGGGGGATCACTGAAGCTTTCTTT.

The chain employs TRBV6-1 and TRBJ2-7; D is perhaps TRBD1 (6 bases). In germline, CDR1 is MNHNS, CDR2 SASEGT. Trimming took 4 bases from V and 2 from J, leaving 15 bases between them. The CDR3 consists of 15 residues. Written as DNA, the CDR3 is TGTGCCAGCAGTGGAAACAGGGTTGGCGCCTACGAGCAGTACTTC. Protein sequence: CASSGNRVGAYEQYF.

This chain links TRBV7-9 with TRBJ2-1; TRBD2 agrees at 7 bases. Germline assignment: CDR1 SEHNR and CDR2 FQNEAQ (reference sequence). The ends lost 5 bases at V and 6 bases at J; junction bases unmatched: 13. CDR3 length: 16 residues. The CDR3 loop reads CASSPLVGGSINEQFF. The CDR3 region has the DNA TGTGCCAGCAGCCCCCTAGTAGGCGGGAGCATCAATGAGCAGTTCTTC.

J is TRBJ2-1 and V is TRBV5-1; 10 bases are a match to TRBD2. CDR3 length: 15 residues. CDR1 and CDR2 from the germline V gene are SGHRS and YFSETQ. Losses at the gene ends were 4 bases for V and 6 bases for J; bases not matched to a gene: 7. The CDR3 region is CASSPMASGGNEQFF. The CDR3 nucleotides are TGCGCCAGCAGCCCCATGGCTAGCGGGGGCAATGAGCAGTTCTTC.

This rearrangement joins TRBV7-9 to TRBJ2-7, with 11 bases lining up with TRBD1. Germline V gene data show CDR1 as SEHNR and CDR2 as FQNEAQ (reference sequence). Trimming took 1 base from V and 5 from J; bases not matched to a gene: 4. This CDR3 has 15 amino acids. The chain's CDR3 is CASSLEGTGGNEQYF. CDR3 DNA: TGTGCCAGCAGCTTAGAAGGGACAGGGGGTAACGAGCAGTACTTC.

CDR3 loop: CASSLIHSGANVLTF. The CDR3 DNA follows: TGCGCCAGCAGCTTAATTCACTCTGGGGCCAACGTCCTGACTTTC. The rearrangement links TRBV5-1 to TRBJ2-6; D call uncertain. The germline CDR1 and CDR2 sequences are SGHRS and YFSETQ. V lost 2 bases and J 0 bases, leaving 6 bases between the germline ends. The CDR3 runs to 15 residues.

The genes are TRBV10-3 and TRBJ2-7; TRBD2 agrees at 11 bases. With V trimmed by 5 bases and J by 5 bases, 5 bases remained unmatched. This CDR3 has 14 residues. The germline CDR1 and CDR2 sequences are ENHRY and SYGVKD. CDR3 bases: TGTGCCATCAGTACTAGCGGGAGTTTCAACGAGCAGTACTTC. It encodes CAISTSGSFNEQYF.

The CDR3 DNA reads TGCGCCAGCAGCCAAGGACAGGGGGGGGGAAACACCATATATTTT. It is translated as CASSQGQGGGNTIYF. V is TRBV4-1 and J is TRBJ1-3; 9 bases fit TRBD1. The CDR3 runs 15 residues. Germline V gene data show CDR1 as MGHRA and CDR2 as YSYEKL. V was clipped by 1 base and J by 4 bases; unmatched bases: 2.

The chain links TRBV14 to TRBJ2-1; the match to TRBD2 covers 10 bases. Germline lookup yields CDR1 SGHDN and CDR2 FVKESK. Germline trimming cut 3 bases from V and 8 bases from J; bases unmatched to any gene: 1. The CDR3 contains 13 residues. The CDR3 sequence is CASSQGLAYEQFF. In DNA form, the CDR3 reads TGTGCCAGCAGCCAGGGACTAGCGTATGAGCAGTTCTTC.

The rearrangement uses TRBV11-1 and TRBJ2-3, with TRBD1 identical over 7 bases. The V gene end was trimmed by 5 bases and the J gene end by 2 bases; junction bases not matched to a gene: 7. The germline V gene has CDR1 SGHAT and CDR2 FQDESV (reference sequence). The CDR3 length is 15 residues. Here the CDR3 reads CASSPQGLPTDTQYF. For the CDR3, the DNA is TGTGCCAGCAGCCCACAGGGGTTACCCACAGATACGCAGTATTTT. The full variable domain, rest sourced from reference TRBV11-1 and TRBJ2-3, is EAEVAQSPRYKITEKSQAVAFWCDPISGHATLYWYRQILGQGPELLVQFQDESVVDDSQLPKDRFSAERLKGVDSTLKIQPAELGDSAMYLCASSPQGLPTDTQYFGPGTRLTVL.

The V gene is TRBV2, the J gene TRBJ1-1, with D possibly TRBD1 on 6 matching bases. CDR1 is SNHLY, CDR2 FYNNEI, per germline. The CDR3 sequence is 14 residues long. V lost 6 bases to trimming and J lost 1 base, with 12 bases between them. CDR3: CASSTTGRNTEAFF. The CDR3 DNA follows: TGTGCCAGCAGCACAACAGGGAGGAACACTGAAGCTTTCTTT.

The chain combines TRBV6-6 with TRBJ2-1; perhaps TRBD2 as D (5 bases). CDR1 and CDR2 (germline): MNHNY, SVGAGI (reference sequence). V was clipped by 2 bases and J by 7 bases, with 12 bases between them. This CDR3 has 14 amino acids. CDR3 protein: CASSYPLEGNEQFF. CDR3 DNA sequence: TGTGCCAGCAGTTACCCCCTAGAGGGTAATGAGCAGTTCTTC.